The rows below give T cell receptor beta chains drawn from one sample of a study of regulatory T cells in long-lasting Graves disease. TCRdb reprocessed the multiplex PCR reads via MiXCR and lists one record per CDR3 protein. The table shows about 340,000 distinct CDR3 sequences, with 15% to 20% occurring only once. Sequencing used peripheral blood mononuclear cells (PBMCs), obtained when the disease was refractory, from a patient treated with antithyroid drugs. These receptor sequences come from a female donor with Graves disease. CDR3s include the opening cysteine and the closing phenylalanine or tryptophan. Each record gives: D gene, clone size, J gene, V gene, CDR3 length, CDR3 protein, CDR3 DNA. The D gene is left open where the match is weak. Clone size is stated in some rows and not others, as once, few, many or a class when expanded.

>.|.|TRBJ1-1|TRBV6-5|15
CASSYKMAAWSEAFF
TGTGCCAGCAGTTACAAGATGGCGGCGTGGTCTGAAGCTTTCTTT
>.|few|TRBJ1-2|TRBV4-3|13
CASSQEWGYGYTF
TGCGCCAGCAGCCAAGAGTGGGGCTATGGCTACACCTTC
>TRBD2|many|TRBJ2-7|TRBV7-9|15
CASSLGDRGSYEQYF
TGTGCCAGCAGCTTAGGGGATCGCGGGAGTTACGAGCAGTACTTC
>TRBD2|.|TRBJ2-3|TRBV2|14
CASSEGGSTDTQYF
TGTGCCAGCAGTGAGGGGGGGAGCACAGATACGCAGTATTTT
>.|many|TRBJ1-1|TRBV12-3/TRBV12-4|15
CASSPQAIANTEAFF
TGTGCCAGCAGTCCACAGGCTATTGCGAACACTGAAGCTTTCTTT
>.|.|TRBJ2-4|TRBV28|14
CATKTHGSQNIQYF
TGTGCCACCAAGACTCATGGGTCCCAAAACATTCAGTACTTC
>TRBD1|many|TRBJ2-7|TRBV6-5|15
CASSYSSGTGYEQYF
TGTGCCAGCAGTTACTCCTCCGGGACAGGCTACGAGCAGTACTTC
>.|.|TRBJ1-1|TRBV6-2/TRBV6-3|15
CASSYLGGRHTEAFF
TGTGCCAGCAGTTACTTGGGGGGGCGGCACACTGAAGCTTTCTTT
>.|.|TRBJ2-1|TRBV24-1|14
CATSEVGENNEQFF
TGTGCCACCAGCGAGGTAGGGGAAAACAATGAGCAGTTCTTC
>.|few|TRBJ2-7|TRBV4-1|15
CASSQGRLSSYEQYF
TGCGCCAGCAGCCAAGGGAGGCTATCCTCCTACGAGCAGTACTTC
>.|.|TRBJ1-5|TRBV15|15
CATSRAVRQIQPQHF
TGTGCCACCAGCAGAGCCGTCCGGCAGATCCAGCCCCAGCATTTT
>.|.|TRBJ1-6|TRBV2|14
CASSVVALGAPLHF
TGTGCCAGCAGTGTAGTGGCATTGGGGGCACCCCTCCACTTT
>TRBD1|.|TRBJ2-1|TRBV2|15
CASSEVRTGYNEQFF
TGTGCCAGCAGTGAAGTCCGGACAGGGTACAATGAGCAGTTCTTC
>.|.|TRBJ1-5|TRBV7-9|16
CASSLALGGSNQPQHF
TGTGCCAGCAGCTTAGCGCTAGGCGGGAGCAATCAGCCCCAGCATTTT
>TRBD2|.|TRBJ2-1|TRBV7-2|13
CASTRTRGNEQFF
TGTGCCAGCACCCGGACTAGAGGCAATGAGCAGTTCTTC
>.|many|TRBJ1-1|TRBV6-2/TRBV6-3|13
CASRYRENTEAFF
TGTGCCAGCAGATACAGGGAGAACACTGAAGCTTTCTTT
>TRBD1|few|TRBJ1-5|TRBV7-2|14
CASSPDRENQPQHF
TGTGCCAGCAGCCCGGACAGGGAAAATCAGCCCCAGCATTTT
>.|.|TRBJ1-2|TRBV19|18
CASSTAMGDRDGDYGYTF
TGTGCCAGTAGTACCGCGATGGGGGACCGGGACGGTGACTATGGCTACACCTTC
>.|.|TRBJ1-1|TRBV18|13
CASSPASGREAFF
TGTGCCAGCTCCCCCGCTTCAGGACGTGAAGCTTTCTTT
>.|few|TRBJ2-7|TRBV25-1|14
CASSVGPFSYEQYF
TGTGCCAGCAGTGTAGGGCCCTTCTCCTACGAGCAGTACTTC
>.|once|TRBJ2-1|TRBV19|17
CASSSLRGAAGSSEQFF
TGTGCCAGTAGTAGTCTACGAGGGGCCGCGGGATCAAGCGAGCAGTTCTTC
>.|.|TRBJ2-3|TRBV2|13
CASTGVRTDTQYF
TGTGCCAGCACGGGAGTGAGGACAGATACGCAGTATTTT
>.|.|TRBJ2-7|TRBV4-1|15
CASSQGEYTDYEQYF
TGCGCCAGCAGCCAAGGAGAATACACCGACTACGAGCAGTACTTC
>.|few|TRBJ2-1|TRBV6-2/TRBV6-3|13
CASSYQEYNEQFF
TGTGCCAGCAGTTACCAGGAGTACAATGAGCAGTTCTTC
>TRBD2|few|TRBJ2-7|TRBV20-1|17
CSARSLRTSGKRYEQYF
TGCAGTGCTAGATCCTTGAGGACTAGCGGAAAGAGATACGAGCAGTACTTC